This is a list of T cell receptor beta chains from one sample in a study of cytomegalovirus exposure and HLA in healthy donors. Assay used: immunoSEQ multiplex PCR; TCRdb lists only in-frame clones, some missing. The sample lists 200,000 or so clones; over 65% were seen once. Sequences were obtained from PBMCs. These receptors all come from a young man in good health and CMV-seronegative. Each CDR3 is given without its conserved first and last residue.

CDR3: ASSLPAGVYHEQY; J: TRBJ2-7; V: TRBV11-1
CDR3: ASSFRQGAFGWETQY; J: TRBJ2-5; V: TRBV5-1
CDR3: ASSLGGSTDEQF; J: TRBJ2-1; V: TRBV7-3
CDR3: ASRQGRRYTEAF; J: TRBJ1-1; V: TRBV12-2
CDR3: ASSLLAEIVYGYT; J: TRBJ1-2; V: TRBV5-5
CDR3: ASSIQLEQPQH; J: TRBJ1-5; V: TRBV19
CDR3: ASSDSSGGRETQY; J: TRBJ2-5; V: TRBV6-5
CDR3: ASSYIRTSGIAGELF; J: TRBJ2-2; V: TRBV7-9
CDR3: ASSPQGDYGYT; J: TRBJ1-2; V: TRBV2
CDR3: ASSFPASGRAWQF; J: TRBJ2-1; V: TRBV28
CDR3: ATGTTNTGELF; J: TRBJ2-2; V: TRBV2
CDR3: ASSWGLKEY; J: TRBJ2-3; V: TRBV27
CDR3: ASSAAGAYNEQF; J: TRBJ2-1; V: TRBV9
CDR3: ASSSQGWGYT; J: TRBJ1-2; V: TRBV9
CDR3: ASSSGGDRTTYNEQF; J: TRBJ2-1; V: TRBV5-4
CDR3: ASSGLAGSYEQY; J: TRBJ2-7; V: TRBV2
CDR3: ASSLWREIFYEQY; J: TRBJ2-7; V: TRBV7-3
CDR3: ASKRVTTADEQY; J: TRBJ2-7; V: TRBV5-1
CDR3: ASSRLGQVDHSGNTIY; J: TRBJ1-3; V: TRBV5-8
CDR3: ASRRETNYGYT; J: TRBJ1-2; V: TRBV2
CDR3: ASSLESVPSYT; J: TRBJ1-2; V: TRBV7-9
CDR3: ASRYTGGEAF; J: TRBJ1-1; V: TRBV2
CDR3: ASSLGSGTEAF; J: TRBJ1-1; V: TRBV5-5
CDR3: AWSFGSGNQPQH; J: TRBJ1-5; V: TRBV30
CDR3: ASSRTFFNSPLH; J: TRBJ1-6; V: TRBV6-5
CDR3: ASGRQGGTYEQY; J: TRBJ2-7; V: TRBV5-1
CDR3: ASSIGSLANVLT; J: TRBJ2-6; V: TRBV19
CDR3: AWSIPGQGNTIY; J: TRBJ1-3; V: TRBV30
CDR3: ATSRSPAGWNGYT; J: TRBJ1-2; V: TRBV15
CDR3: SSSSRQGPYNEQF; J: TRBJ2-1; V: TRBV7-9
CDR3: ASSGGNTEAF; J: TRBJ1-1; V: TRBV10-1
CDR3: ASSRTSRASGYEQY; J: TRBJ2-7; V: TRBV19
CDR3: ASSYHYSGSGPTDTQY; J: TRBJ2-3; V: TRBV28
CDR3: SSSSARGWLGDTQY; J: TRBJ2-3; V: TRBV7-9
CDR3: ASSEGGGQAYEQY; J: TRBJ2-7; V: TRBV2
CDR3: ATSRGGTGRNEQY; J: TRBJ2-7; V: TRBV15
CDR3: ASSDPRSWNTEAF; J: TRBJ1-1; V: TRBV6-1
CDR3: ASSPQGSGNTIY; J: TRBJ1-3; V: TRBV28
CDR3: ASSPLQGANYGYT; J: TRBJ1-2; V: TRBV18
CDR3: ASSFLGQGSGELF; J: TRBJ2-2; V: TRBV6-5
CDR3: ASSPDNSYEQY; J: TRBJ2-7; V: TRBV5-1
CDR3: AISSGGEEDTQY; J: TRBJ2-3; V: TRBV19
CDR3: ASSEGTSTDTQY; J: TRBJ2-3; V: TRBV6-1
CDR3: ASSHGGQVLNYGYT; J: TRBJ1-2; V: TRBV4-1
CDR3: ASSQGLAGEYEQY; J: TRBJ2-7; V: TRBV18
CDR3: ASSSVLSRGREKLF; J: TRBJ1-4; V: TRBV6-5
CDR3: ASSSPNRGLKKQPQH; J: TRBJ1-5; V: TRBV28
CDR3: ASSVAVGGDTQY; J: TRBJ2-3; V: TRBV6-5
CDR3: ANSLVGSYEQY; J: TRBJ2-7; V: TRBV5-1
CDR3: ASSYSHSGRYGYT; J: TRBJ1-2; V: TRBV6-5
CDR3: ASTEGTGETGELF; J: TRBJ2-2; V: TRBV6-1
CDR3: ASSASGRGYEQY; J: TRBJ2-7; V: TRBV5-4
CDR3: ASRAGLGANQPQH; J: TRBJ1-5; V: TRBV19
CDR3: ASRGDTSNQPQH; J: TRBJ1-5; V: TRBV28
CDR3: ASSYRGTAQTGIAKNIQY; J: TRBJ2-4; V: TRBV27
CDR3: ASRLKDGVSSYEQY; J: TRBJ2-7; V: TRBV23-1
CDR3: ASSLIVREDEQY; J: TRBJ2-7; V: TRBV5-1
CDR3: ARSYAGASRGQETQY; J: TRBJ2-5; V: TRBV5-3
CDR3: ASSQLAGLSYEQY; J: TRBJ2-7; V: TRBV7-3